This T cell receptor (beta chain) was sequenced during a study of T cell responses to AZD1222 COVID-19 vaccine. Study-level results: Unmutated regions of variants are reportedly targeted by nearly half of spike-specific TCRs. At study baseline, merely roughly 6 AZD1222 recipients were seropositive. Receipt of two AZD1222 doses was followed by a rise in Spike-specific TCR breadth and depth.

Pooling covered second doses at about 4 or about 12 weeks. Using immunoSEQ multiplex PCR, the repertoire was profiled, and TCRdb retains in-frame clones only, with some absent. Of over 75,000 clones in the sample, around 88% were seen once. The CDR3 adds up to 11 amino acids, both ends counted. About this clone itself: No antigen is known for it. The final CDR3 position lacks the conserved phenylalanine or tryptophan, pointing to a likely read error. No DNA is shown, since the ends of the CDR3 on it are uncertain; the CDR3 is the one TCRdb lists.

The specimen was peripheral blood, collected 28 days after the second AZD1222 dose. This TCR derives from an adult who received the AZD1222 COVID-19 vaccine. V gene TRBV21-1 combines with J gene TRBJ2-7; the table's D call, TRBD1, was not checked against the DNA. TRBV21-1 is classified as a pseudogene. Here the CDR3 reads CASSTGRVGQD.